Listed here are 13 T cell receptor beta chains from one sample, sequenced in a study of T cells in localized non-small cell lung cancer. TCRdb keeps only in-frame clones here, not all; method: immunoSEQ multiplex PCR. The table includes roughly 2,700 clones, about 31% detected once. Material: lung tumor tissue, obtained before any cancer treatment. The source is a man aged 40 to 69 with stage II lung adenocarcinoma.

The V and J genes are TRBV10-3 and TRBJ1-3; D not certain. Trimming shortened V by 7 bases and J by 2 bases, and 6 bases separated the two germline ends. This CDR3 is 12 amino acids long. CDR1 is ENHRY, CDR2 SYGVKD, per germline. CDR3 in amino acids: CAIKGTGNTIYF. CDR3 in DNA: TGTGCCATCAAGGGTACTGGAAACACCATATATTTT.

This clone has a handful of counts. This rearrangement joins TRBV5-1 to TRBJ1-3, with D unclear. The V end lost 0 bases, the J end lost 0 bases, and 16 bases lay between the germline ends. CDR3 length equals 18 residues. Germline CDR1 SGHRS, CDR2 YFSETQ. The CDR3 is CASSLEWGARFSGNTIYF. CDR3 bases: TGCGCCAGCAGCTTGGAGTGGGGAGCGAGGTTCTCTGGAAACACCATATATTTT.

This clone was detected only a few times. This rearrangement joins TRBV6-8 to TRBJ2-7, with 7 bases matching TRBD2. Germline V CDR1 and CDR2: MNHGY, SAAAGT. With V trimmed by 5 bases and J by 1 base, 8 bases remained unmatched. The CDR3 runs 15 residues. CDR3 bases: TGTGCCAGCAGTCCAGGACTAGGCCCTTCCTACGAGCAGTACTTC. Protein: CASSPGLGPSYEQYF.

Details on this clone: One end of the junction is discordant with germline, which a read error may explain. This rearrangement joins TRBV14 to TRBJ2-3; 8 nucleotides match TRBD1. The length of the CDR3 is 15 residues. Germline CDR1 is SGHDN and CDR2 is FVKESK. The CDR3 here is CANSLGRGLTDTQYF. The CDR3 nucleotides read TGTGCCAACAGCCTTGGCAGGGGGCTCACAGATACGCAGTATTTT.

Sample share makes this clone medium-sized. J is TRBJ1-6 and V is TRBV11-3; 7 bases line up with TRBD1. The CDR3 contains 16 residues. V was pared by 4 bases and J by 3 bases, with 6 bases of the junction left unmatched. Per germline, CDR1 SGHNT and CDR2 YENEEA. The CDR3, as DNA: TGTGCCAGCAGCTCCAGCGGGGACAGCTATAATTCACCCCTCCACTTT. Its translation: CASSSSGDSYNSPLHF.

This clone was counted a few times. The J gene is TRBJ1-3, the V gene TRBV9; unclear D gene. This CDR3 has 18 residues. V lost 1 base to trimming and J lost 0 bases, with 17 bases between them. Germline V gene lookup returns CDR1 SGDLS and CDR2 YYNGEE. The DNA for the CDR3 is TGTGCCAGCAGCGTACTCAGTTCTGCCGCGAGCTCTGGAAACACCATATATTTT. Translating it yields CASSVLSSAASSGNTIYF.

V usage is TRBV19 and J usage is TRBJ1-5; D is possibly TRBD1 (6 bases). The CDR3 extends over 16 amino acids. Germline assignment: CDR1 LNHDA and CDR2 SQIVND (reference sequence). Trimming stripped 1 base from V and 7 bases from J, with 17 bases between. The CDR3 sequence: CASSIGPGGVGQPQHF. CDR3 bases: TGTGCCAGTAGTATAGGGCCGGGGGGCGTCGGACAGCCCCAGCATTTT.

This chain uses TRBV18 with TRBJ1-1; the D is unclear. Trimming pared 1 base from V and 2 bases from J, leaving 11 bases between. The CDR3 spans 15 residues. Germline V lookup: CDR1 KGHSH, CDR2 LQKENI. The CDR3 reads CASSPLYGINTEAFF. In DNA form, the CDR3 reads TGTGCCAGCTCACCACTATACGGGATAAACACTGAAGCTTTCTTT.

The V and J genes are TRBV28 and TRBJ1-5; D is possibly TRBD1 (5 bases). CDR1 MDHEN and CDR2 SYDVKM come from the germline V gene. With 7 bases removed from V and 5 bases from J, the gap between germline ends came to 9 bases. The CDR3 is 12 amino acids. The CDR3 spells CASTGLDQPQHF. CDR3 DNA sequence: TGTGCCAGCACAGGGTTAGATCAGCCCCAGCATTTT.

The rearrangement uses TRBV29-1 and TRBJ2-5; 10 bases map to TRBD2. The length of the CDR3 is 13 residues. The junction had 5 bases not matched to a gene; V was cut back by 8 bases and J by 2 bases. Looked up from germline, CDR1 is SQVTM and CDR2 is ANQGSEA. This CDR3 is CSMTSGYQETQYF. CDR3 in DNA: TGCAGCATGACTAGCGGGTAYCAAGAGACCCAGTACTTC.

This clone was counted only a few times. The rearrangement joins TRBV11-3 to TRBJ1-6, with D hard to call. The V gene lost 2 bases and the J gene lost 5 bases, with 10 bases spanning the gap. Germline CDR1 and CDR2: SGHNT and YENEEA. The CDR3 length is 15 residues. Here the CDR3 reads CASSLREGNNSPLHF. The DNA for the CDR3 is TGTGCCAGCAGCTTAAGAGAAGGAAATAATTCACCCCTCCACTTT.

The V and J genes are TRBV29-1 and TRBJ1-2; D may be TRBD1 (6 bases). The CDR3 runs to 12 residues. Germline V gene sequence: CDR1 SQVTM, CDR2 ANQGSEA. The V gene lost 4 bases and the J gene lost 4 bases, with 10 bases spanning the gap. The CDR3 is CSVVGGPYGYTF. CDR3 bases: TGCAGCGTTGTGGGGGGGCCCTATGGCTACACCTTC.

The chain's CDR3 is CASSQRDLGTSGELFF. The CDR3 bases are TGTGCCAGCAGTCAGAGGGACCTGGGGACCAGCGGGGAGCTGTTTTTT. The chain combines TRBV11-3 with TRBJ2-2, with D perhaps assigned TRBD1 or TRBD2 (5 bases each). Trimming pared 6 bases from V and 7 bases from J, leaving 21 bases between. Germline CDR1 is SGHNT and CDR2 is YENEEA. This CDR3 has 16 amino acids.